This T cell receptor (beta chain) was captured by sequencing in a study of blood T cell repertoires in COVID-19 (dated by TCRdb to 2018 to 2021). Background for the entire study: Collaborator samples came from the United States, Italy and Spain and covered acute and convalescent phases of COVID-19. The prospective study material was composed of cDNA or gDNA derived from T cells, B-cell-depleted T cells, or PBMCs. Subjects who had been exposed to COVID-19, were actively infected with it, or had recovered from it provided the deeply sampled blood TCRbeta repertoires that made up the dataset. The repertoires were released in a freely available public database intended as a resource for research on the immune response to SARS-CoV-2. Samples were obtained from the ongoing ImmuneRACE study (first 160 participants) and from 950 to 1,500 subjects provided by 6 global collaborators. A de-identified subject ID, COVID-19 status, age in years and sex were almost always included in the sample metadata. Where HLA class I and class II types were available, the types were taken from metadata supplied by the sample provider, not from assay-based typing.

Regarding this clone: Its antigen is not yet known. Per-nucleotide qualities are absent, and no much larger clonotype sits a single base away.

CDR3 length: 16 amino acids, cysteine to phenylalanine. The read is trimmed to its CDR3 DNA, 48 bases read in frame from base 1. Per the germline V gene, SGHTA is the CDR1 and FQGNSA is the CDR2. V sheds 2 bases and J sheds 7 bases, leaving 20 bases between their ends. TCRbeta CDR3 regions were amplified from genomic DNA by means of the immunoSEQ Assay, a bias-controlled multiplex PCR. Regarding the original processing steps: Within the assay, amplification of reference gene primers was used to estimate how many nucleated cells each sample contained. To quantify the absolute abundance of each unique TCRbeta CDR3 rearrangement, sequence reads were collapsed and filtered. Productive Simpson clonality was computed per sample as the square root of Simpson's diversity index over productive rearrangements. The table comes from immuneACCESS by way of TCRdb, which keeps in-frame sequences with V and J called. Part of the clones is missing from these tables; in studies checked, under half for an unresolved V gene and the rest for unknown reasons. The V and J calls and clone size are taken from that table; D and trimming were inferred from the DNA. This sample comprises about 310,000 clones, roughly 91% of them detected only once. The ten biggest clones cover 1% of the sample.

Collaborating institutions collected whole blood in K2EDTA tubes following their own protocols. For TCRbeta analysis, collaborator samples were shipped as frozen whole blood, as isolated PBMCs, or as DNA extracted from either sample type. Here is what the overall study found, with its caveats: The amount of clinical and demographic metadata varied by source and participant and was provided uncurated.

The sequence derives from a man aged 50 to 60 with active or convalescent COVID-19. Here the chain combines TRBV7-2 and TRBJ1-2; no D gene call is confident. The specimen sequenced was peripheral blood. CDR3 region: CASSLMVGGSDFGYTF. The nucleotides read TGTGCCAGCAGCTTAATGGTCGGAGGGAGTGATTTTGGCTACACCTTC.